This T cell receptor (beta chain) was sequenced for a study of OX40 agonist ivuxolimab in advanced cancers. At the level of the study: In this cohort, patients received ivuxolimab, an agonistic anti-OX40 (CD134) antibody. Melanoma, hepatocellular carcinoma, head and neck or renal cell cancer occurred in dose-escalation patients. The study's findings and limits: CD4+ T cells averaged fewer expanded clones than CD8+ T cells.

TCRdb keeps only in-frame clones here, not all; method: immunoSEQ multiplex PCR. The sample holds tens of thousands of clones; about nine tenths are singletons and the top ten take 3.5% to 5%. Autoimmune disease history or systemic immunosuppression disqualified patients. CDR3 length: 16 residues. Trimming cost V 3 bases and J 2 bases; bases outside gene matches: 7. Germline V gene sequence: CDR1 MGHRA, CDR2 YSYEKL. A single count supports this clone. Its antigen is as yet unknown. Specimen: CD4+ or CD8+ T cells sorted from blood, collected in a trial of the OX40 agonist ivuxolimab. The sequence came from an adult with an advanced solid tumor such as melanoma, head and neck, liver or kidney cancer. The chain combines TRBV4-1 with TRBJ2-7, with TRBD2 matching 10 bases. The DNA for the CDR3 is TGCGCCAGCAGCCAGTCCGGGACTAGCGTGACCTACGAGCAGTACTTC. Encoded protein: CASSQSGTSVTYEQYF.